This T cell receptor (beta chain) was found in a study of blood T cells in healthy people across ages. Study-level points and caveats: More naive CD4+ cells and higher diversity were found in long-lived than in aged donors.

This clonotype was observed a few times. Its target is not known. A second PCR, run for roughly 7 to 11 cycles, used a sample-barcoded 5' primer plus a J-beta primer mix. TCRdb recomputed calls from the 5' RACE reads with MiXCR, one row per CDR3 protein. The sample records over 1,500,000 distinct CDR3 sequences, roughly 43% being singletons. The germline V gene has CDR1 SGHRS and CDR2 YFSETQ. After removal of 0 bases from V and 2 bases from J, the junction contained 6 bases not matched to a gene. CDR3 size: 17 residues. The rearrangement uses TRBV5-1 and TRBJ2-3; 10 bases match TRBD2. Sequenced sample: blood. The sequence was obtained from a human donor in good health. In nucleotides, the CDR3 is TGCGCCAGCAGCTTGGCCCTAGCGGGAGCCCTCACAGATACGCAGTATTTT. Its protein product is CASSLALAGALTDTQYF.